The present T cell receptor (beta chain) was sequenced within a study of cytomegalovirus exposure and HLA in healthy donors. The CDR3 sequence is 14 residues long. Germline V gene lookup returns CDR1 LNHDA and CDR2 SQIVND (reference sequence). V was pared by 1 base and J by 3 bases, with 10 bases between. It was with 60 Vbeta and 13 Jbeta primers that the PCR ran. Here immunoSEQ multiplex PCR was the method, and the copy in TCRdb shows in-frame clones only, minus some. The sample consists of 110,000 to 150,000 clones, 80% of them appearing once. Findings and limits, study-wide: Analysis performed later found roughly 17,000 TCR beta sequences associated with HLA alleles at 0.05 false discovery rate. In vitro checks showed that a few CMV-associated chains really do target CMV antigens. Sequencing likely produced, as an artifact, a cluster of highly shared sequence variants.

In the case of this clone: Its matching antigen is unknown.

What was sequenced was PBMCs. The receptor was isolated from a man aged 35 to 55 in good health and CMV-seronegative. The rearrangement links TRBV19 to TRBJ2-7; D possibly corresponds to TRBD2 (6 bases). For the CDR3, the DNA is TGTGCCAGTAGTATAGGTGAAGCGGGCTACGAGCAGTACTTC. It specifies CASSIGEAGYEQYF.